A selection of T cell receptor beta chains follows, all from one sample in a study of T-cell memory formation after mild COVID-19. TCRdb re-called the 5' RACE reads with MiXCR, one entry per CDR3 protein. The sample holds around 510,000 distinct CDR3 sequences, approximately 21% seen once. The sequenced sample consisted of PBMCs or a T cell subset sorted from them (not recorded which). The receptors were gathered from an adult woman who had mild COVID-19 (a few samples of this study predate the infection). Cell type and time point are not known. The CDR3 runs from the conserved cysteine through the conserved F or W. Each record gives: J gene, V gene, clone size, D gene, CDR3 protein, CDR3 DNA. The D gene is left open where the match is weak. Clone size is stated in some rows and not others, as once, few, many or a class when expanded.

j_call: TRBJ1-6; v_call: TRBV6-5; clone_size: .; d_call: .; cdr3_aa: CASSSSVYNSPLHF; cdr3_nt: .
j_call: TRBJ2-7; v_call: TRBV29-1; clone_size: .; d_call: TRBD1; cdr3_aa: CSVGLRQGANEHYF; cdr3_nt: TGCAGCGTTGGCTTGCGACAGGGGGCCAACGAGCATTACTTC
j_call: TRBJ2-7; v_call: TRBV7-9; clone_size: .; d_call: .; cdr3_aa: CASSLEARRFEQYF; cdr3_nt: TGTGCCAGCAGCTTAGAGGCCAGAAGATTCGAGCAGTACTTC
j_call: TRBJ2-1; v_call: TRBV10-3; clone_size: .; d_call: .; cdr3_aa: CAISYRTSDEQFF; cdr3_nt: TGTGCCATCAGTTACCGCACGTCCGATGAGCAGTTCTTC
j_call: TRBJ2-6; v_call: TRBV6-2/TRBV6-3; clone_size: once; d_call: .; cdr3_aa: CASTWTEPSGANVLTF; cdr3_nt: TGTGCCAGCACCTGGACAGAACCCTCTGGGGCCAACGTCCTGACTTTC
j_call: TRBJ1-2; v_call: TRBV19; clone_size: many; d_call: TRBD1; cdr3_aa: CASSIRGDRANYGYTF; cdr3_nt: TGTGCCAGTAGTATACGTGGGGACAGAGCTAACTATGGCTACACCTTC
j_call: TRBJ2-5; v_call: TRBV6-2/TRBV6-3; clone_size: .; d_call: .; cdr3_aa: CASSDYFGKSDGETQYF; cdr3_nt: TGTGCCAGCAGTGACTACTTTGGAAAAAGCGATGGAGAGACCCAGTACTTC
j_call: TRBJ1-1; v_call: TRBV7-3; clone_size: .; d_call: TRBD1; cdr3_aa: CASSTRGSGTEAFF; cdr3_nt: TGTGCCAGCAGCACCAGGGGGTCGGGCACTGAAGCTTTCTTT
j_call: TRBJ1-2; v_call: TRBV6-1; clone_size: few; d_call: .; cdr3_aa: CASSEITGNSRGYTF; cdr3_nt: TGTGCCAGCAGTGAAATAACAGGGAATTCGAGGGGCTACACCTTC
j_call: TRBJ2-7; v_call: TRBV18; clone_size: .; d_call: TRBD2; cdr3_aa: CASSPVRLARSSYEQYF; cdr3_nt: TGTGCCAGCTCACCAGTCAGACTAGCGCGGAGCTCCTACGAGCAGTACTTC
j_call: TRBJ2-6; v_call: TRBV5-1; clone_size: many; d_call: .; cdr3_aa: CASSLGGTGANVLTF; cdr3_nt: TGCGCCAGCAGCTTGGGGGGGACCGGGGCCAACGTCCTGACTTTC
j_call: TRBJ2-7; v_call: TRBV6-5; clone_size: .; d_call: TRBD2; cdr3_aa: CASSPTSGGIYEQYF; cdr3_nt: TGTGCCAGCAGTCCTACTAGCGGGGGCATCTACGAGCAGTACTTC
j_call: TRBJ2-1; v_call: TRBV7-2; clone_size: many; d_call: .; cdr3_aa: CASSPTRSSYNEQFF; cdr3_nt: TGTGCCAGCAGCCCGACTAGGAGCTCCTACAATGAGCAGTTCTTC
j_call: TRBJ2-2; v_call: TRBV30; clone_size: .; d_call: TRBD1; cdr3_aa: CAWSVDRTGNTGELFF; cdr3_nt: TGTGCCTGGAGTGTAGATAGGACAGGGAACACCGGGGAGCTGTTTTTT
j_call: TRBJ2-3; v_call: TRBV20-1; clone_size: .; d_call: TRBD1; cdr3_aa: CSARRQGYTDTQYF; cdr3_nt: TGCAGTGCAAGAAGACAGGGTTACACAGATACGCAGTATTTT
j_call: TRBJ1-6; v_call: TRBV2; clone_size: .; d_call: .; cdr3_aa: CASSGAGSFIGSPLHF; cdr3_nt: TGTGCCAGCAGTGGGGCAGGGTCCTTTATAGGTTCACCCCTCCACTTT
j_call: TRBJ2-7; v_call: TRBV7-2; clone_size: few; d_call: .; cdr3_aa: CASSLAAGATYEQYF; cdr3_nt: TGTGCCAGCAGCTTAGCTGCAGGGGCTACCTACGAGCAGTACTTC
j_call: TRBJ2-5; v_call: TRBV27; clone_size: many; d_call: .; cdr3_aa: CASSLQGWETQYF; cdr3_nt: TGTGCCAGCAGTCTCCAGGGGTGGGAGACCCAGTACTTC
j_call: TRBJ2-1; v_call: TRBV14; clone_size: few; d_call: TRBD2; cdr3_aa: CASSRRLAGTYNEQFF; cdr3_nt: TGTGCCAGCAGCCGTCGTTTAGCGGGAACCTACAATGAGCAGTTCTTC
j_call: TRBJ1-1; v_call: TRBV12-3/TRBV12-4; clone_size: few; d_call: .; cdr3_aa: CASRSGTRNTEAFF; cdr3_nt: TGTGCCAGCAGGTCCGGGACAAGAAACACTGAAGCTTTCTTT
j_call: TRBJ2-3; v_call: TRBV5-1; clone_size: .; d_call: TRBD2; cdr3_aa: CASSWSLAGGPNTDTQYF; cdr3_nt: TGCGCCAGCAGCTGGTCCCTAGCGGGAGGGCCGAACACAGATACGCAGTATTTT
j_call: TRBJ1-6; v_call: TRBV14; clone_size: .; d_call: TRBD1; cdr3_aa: CASSQETGNSPLHF; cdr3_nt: TGTGCCAGCAGCCAAGAGACAGGGAATTCACCCCTCCACTTT
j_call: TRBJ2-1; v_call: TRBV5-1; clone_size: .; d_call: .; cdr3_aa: CASKLLYNEQFF; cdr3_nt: TGCGCCAGCAAATTGTTGTACAATGAGCAGTTCTTC
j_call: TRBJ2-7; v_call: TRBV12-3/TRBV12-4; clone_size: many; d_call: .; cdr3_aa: CASSFLVGEQYF; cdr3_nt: TGTGCCAGCAGTTTTTTGGTTGGGGAGCAGTACTTC
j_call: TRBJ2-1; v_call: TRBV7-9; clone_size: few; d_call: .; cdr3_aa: CASKEGNYNEQFF; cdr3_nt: TGTGCCAGCAAAGAAGGGAACTACAATGAGCAGTTCTTC
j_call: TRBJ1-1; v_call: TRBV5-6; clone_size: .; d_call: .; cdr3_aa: CASSLSRFAGEGTEAFF; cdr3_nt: TGTGCCAGCAGCTTGTCGCGCTTCGCAGGGGAGGGTACTGAAGCTTTCTTT
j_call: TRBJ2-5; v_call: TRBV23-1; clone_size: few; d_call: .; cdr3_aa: CASSQDAARGNLGTQYF; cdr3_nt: TGCGCCAGCAGTCAAGATGCCGCTAGGGGAAATCTAGGGACCCAGTACTTC
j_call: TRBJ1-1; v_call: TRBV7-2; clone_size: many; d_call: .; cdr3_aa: CASSLAQFAEAFF; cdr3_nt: TGTGCCAGCAGCTTAGCACAGTTTGCTGAAGCTTTCTTT
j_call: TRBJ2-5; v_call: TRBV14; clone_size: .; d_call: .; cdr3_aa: CASSPRFRETQYF; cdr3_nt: TGTGCCAGCAGCCCCAGGTTCCGGGAGACCCAGTACTTC
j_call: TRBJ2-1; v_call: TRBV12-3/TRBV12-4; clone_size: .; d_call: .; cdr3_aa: CASSPPTGPPYNEQFF; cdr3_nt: TGTGCCAGCAGTCCCCCTACAGGGCCCCCCTACAATGAGCAGTTCTTC
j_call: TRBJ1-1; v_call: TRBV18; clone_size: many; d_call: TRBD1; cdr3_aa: CASSPTGDTEAFF; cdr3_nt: TGTGCCAGCTCGCCTACAGGGGACACTGAAGCTTTCTTT
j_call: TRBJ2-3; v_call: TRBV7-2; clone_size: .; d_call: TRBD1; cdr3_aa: CASSSQGLITDTQYF; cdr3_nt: TGTGCCAGCAGCTCACAGGGGCTTATCACAGATACGCAGTATTTT
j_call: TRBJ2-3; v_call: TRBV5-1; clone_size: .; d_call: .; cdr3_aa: CASSSQGTQDTQYF; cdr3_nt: TGCGCCAGCAGCTCACAGGGAACCCAAGATACGCAGTATTTT
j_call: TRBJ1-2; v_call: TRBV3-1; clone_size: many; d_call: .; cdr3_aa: CASNSRGGYGYTF; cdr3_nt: TGTGCCAGCAACTCCCGGGGTGGCTATGGCTACACCTTC
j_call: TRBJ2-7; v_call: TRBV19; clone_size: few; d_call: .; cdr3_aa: CASSMSGFYEQYF; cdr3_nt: TGTGCCAGTAGTATGTCGGGGTTCTACGAGCAGTACTTC